The 15 T cell receptor beta chains in this list originate from one sample, sequenced in a study of cytomegalovirus exposure and HLA in healthy donors. With 60 Vbeta and 13 Jbeta primers, the PCR was carried out. The method was immunoSEQ multiplex PCR; TCRdb's version includes in-frame clones alone and lacks a portion of them. The data contain 150,000 or so clones, about 80% of them seen just once; the ten biggest clones take up about 1.5%. The sequenced sample consisted of PBMCs. Receptor source: a man aged 30 to 39 in good health and CMV-seropositive.

This chain uses TRBV19 with TRBJ1-1; 9 bases agree with TRBD1. CDR1 is LNHDA, CDR2 SQIVND, per germline (reference sequence). This CDR3 is 17 amino acids long. Trimming removed 1 base from V and 4 bases from J; junction bases left unmatched: 10. CDR3 DNA: TGTGCCAGTAGTATAGGACGGACAGGGGTGTGGGGCACTGAAGCTTTCTTT. It yields the protein CASSIGRTGVWGTEAFF.

This chain connects TRBV2 to TRBJ1-2, with 7 nucleotides matching TRBD1. CDR1 is SNHLY and CDR2 is FYNNEI in the germline V gene. This CDR3 is built from 15 residues. With 2 bases clipped from V and 3 bases from J, the junction kept 6 bases outside the gene matches. Written as DNA, the CDR3 is TGTGCCAGCAGTGAAACCGGGACAGAGCACTATGGCTACACCTTC. Amino acid sequence: CASSETGTEHYGYTF.

The chain has TRBV14 and TRBJ1-2; 7 bases line up with TRBD1. Germline V gene sequence: CDR1 SGHDN, CDR2 FVKESK. V was clipped by 5 bases and J by 8 bases; unmatched bases: 8. CDR3 length: 13 residues. The CDR3 loop reads CASSKTGQEGYTF. CDR3 nucleotides: TGTGCCAGCAGCAAGACAGGGCAAGAAGGCTACACCTTC.

J is TRBJ2-1 and V is TRBV4-1, with 8 bases aligning to TRBD2. Germline V gives CDR1 MGHRA, CDR2 YSYEKL. This CDR3 spans 16 amino acids. V trimming: 0 bases; J trimming: 9 bases; junction bases outside the gene matches: 10. CDR3 coding DNA: TGCGCCAGCAGCCAAGAGGCAGCGGGAGTTTCTAGTGAGCAGTTCTTC. It translates to CASSQEAAGVSSEQFF.

The chain combines TRBV6-4 with TRBJ2-3, with D possibly TRBD1 on 7 matching bases. V shed 6 bases and J shed 0 bases, with 13 bases lying between them. CDR3 size: 15 residues. CDR1 and CDR2 from the germline V gene are MRHNA and SNTAGT. The CDR3 bases are TGTGCCAGCAGCCTGACAGGGACTAGCACAGATACGCAGTATTTT. As protein: CASSLTGTSTDTQYF.

This chain links TRBV18 with TRBJ2-7; TRBD1 agrees at 7 bases. J lost 2 bases, V lost 6 bases, and 7 bases had no gene match. Germline values: CDR1 KGHSH, CDR2 LQKENI. This CDR3 contains 14 residues. The CDR3 reads CASSPLQGTYEQYF. The CDR3 DNA sequence: TGTGCCAGCTCGCCATTACAGGGGACCTACGAGCAGTACTTC.

V gene TRBV10-2 combines with J gene TRBJ1-5; D remains ambiguous. The ends were cut back, 2 bases at V and 12 bases at J, with 11 bases in the middle. CDR1 is WSHSY, CDR2 SAAADI, per germline. This CDR3 comprises 12 residues. This CDR3 reads CASSERHSGQHF. Here the CDR3 DNA reads TGCGCCAGCAGTGAGCGACACTCAGGCCAGCATTTT.

This chain uses TRBV11-1 with TRBJ1-1, with D possibly being TRBD1 (5 bases). Trimming took 1 base from V and 1 from J, leaving 7 bases between them. This CDR3 has 14 amino acids. Germline V gene sequence: CDR1 SGHAT, CDR2 FQDESV (reference sequence). The CDR3 region is CASSLDGGNTEAFF. As DNA, the CDR3 is TGTGCCAGCAGCTTAGACGGGGGGAACACTGAAGCTTTCTTT.

The chain couples TRBV5-1 to TRBJ2-5; TRBD2 matches 11 bases. The CDR3 contains 15 residues. The germline CDR1 and CDR2 sequences are SGHRS and YFSETQ. V dropped 0 bases and J dropped 5; count of bases not matched to a gene: 3. This CDR3 reads CASSLVAGGLETQYF. The CDR3 DNA sequence: TGCGCCAGCAGCTTGGTAGCGGGGGGGCTTGAGACCCAGTACTTC.

This clone appeared a single time. The chain recombines TRBV19 with TRBJ2-1; 7 nucleotides line up with TRBD2. The V gene end was trimmed by 4 bases and the J gene end by 1 base; junction bases not matched to a gene: 4. This CDR3 has 15 residues. Per germline, CDR1 LNHDA and CDR2 SQIVND (reference sequence). The CDR3 protein is CASSNGLESYNEQFF. Written as DNA, the CDR3 is TGTGCCAGTAGTAACGGACTAGAATCCTACAATGAGCAGTTCTTC.

The V and J genes are TRBV12-5 and TRBJ1-5, with 9 bases fitting TRBD1. The germline CDR1 and CDR2 sequences are LGHNT and FRNRAP. The CDR3 spans 14 residues. Trimming took 5 bases from V and 5 from J; bases not matched to a gene: 4. The CDR3 DNA is TGTGCTAGTGGTCCTGACAGGGGGGATCAGCCCCAGCATTTT. It specifies CASGPDRGDQPQHF.

The V call is TRBV7-3, the J call TRBJ2-1; D is ambiguous. Per the germline V gene, CDR1 is SGHTA and CDR2 is FQGTGA. The CDR3 runs to 13 residues. The V end lost 5 bases, the J end lost 4 bases, and 9 bases lay between the germline ends. CDR3 amino acids: CASSQAQYNEQFF. The CDR3 bases are TGTGCCAGCAGCCAAGCGCAGTACAATGAGCAGTTCTTC.

This clone is medium-sized. This chain connects TRBV6-5 to TRBJ2-5; D gene ambiguous. The V end lost 5 bases, the J end lost 7 bases, and 20 bases lay between the germline ends. This CDR3 contains 15 residues. CDR1 and CDR2 from the germline V gene are MNHEY and SVGAGI. CDR3 amino acids: CASSPSLRPLRTQYF. In DNA form, the CDR3 reads TGTGCCAGCAGTCCCTCATTGAGGCCTTTGAGGACCCAGTACTTC.

The J gene is TRBJ2-2, the V gene TRBV7-2; a weak D match, TRBD2 (6 bases). V was clipped by 0 bases and J by 2 bases, with 7 bases between them. The CDR3 extends over 15 amino acids. Germline loops: CDR1 SGHTA, CDR2 FQGNSA. The CDR3 region has the DNA TGTGCCAGCAGCTTAGCGGGAGGCAACACCGGGGAGCTGTTTTTT. Protein product: CASSLAGGNTGELFF.

The chain couples TRBV5-1 to TRBJ1-5; tentative D call: TRBD1 (5 bases). The germline V gene encodes CDR1 SGHRS and CDR2 YFSETQ. With 0 bases removed from V and 7 bases from J, the gap between germline ends came to 11 bases. The CDR3 loop spans 14 amino acids. CDR3 protein: CASSLEAGHQPQHF. The CDR3 nucleotides are TGCGCCAGCAGCTTGGAAGCAGGGCACCAGCCCCAGCATTTT.